The present T cell receptor beta chain was sequenced within a study of lung T cells in sarcoidosis with Löfgren's syndrome (dated by TCRdb to about 2017). With respect to the entire study: Sarcoidosis was characterized as a granulomatous disease that mainly affects the lungs and features an accumulation of CD4+ T cells in bronchoalveolar lavage fluid. The repertoire analyses focused on Löfgren's syndrome patients.

Regarding this clonotype: There is no known antigen for this receptor. The junction and the germline gene differ at one end; a read error may be behind it.

What the study reported, not specific to this receptor: Sharing of TRAV12-1 and TRBV2 CDR3 motifs among multiple Lofgren's syndrome patients was reported, suggesting public CD4+ TCR repertoires. In Lofgren's syndrome patients, relative to control subjects, TRAV12-1 and TRBV2 were reported to be the most expanded V gene segments. In alphabeta pairing analysis, TRAV12-1 was found to pair preferentially with TRBV2, and CDR3 homology was shown by the resulting paired TCRs. The study only suggested recognition of a sarcoidosis-associated antigen, and the antigen remained putative and unidentified.

The study profiled TCR repertoires of CD4+ T cells collected through bronchoalveolar lavage. Instrument used: Illumina MiSeq. TCRdb cleaned the public reads at Q25 with fastp, built clones with MiXCR and kept in-frame beta chains. Under each unique CDR3 protein, matching rows form one entry showing the most common genes and DNA. The table for this sample lists around 9,300 distinct CDR3 sequences; around 20% of them were counted only once. About 22% of the sample comes from the top ten. The CDR3, from cysteine to phenylalanine, totals 18 residues. The entry retains the CDR3 DNA only, 54 bases that are in frame from base 1. CDR1 is given as SGHDN and CDR2 as FVKESK, both from the germline V gene.

The origin of this receptor is a human donor with sarcoidosis (Löfgren's syndrome or another form), or a control subject (not recorded which). Sequenced input: CD4+ T cells from bronchoalveolar lavage fluid. Here the chain combines TRBV14 and TRBJ2-3; TRBD2 is perhaps the D gene, given 5 matching bases. The DNA is as follows: TGTGCCAGCAGCCAAGATCGCGGCAGTTACCCTAGCACGGATACGCAGTATTTT. The encoded protein is CASSQDRGSYPSTDTQYF.